These 29 T cell receptor beta chains came from one sample sequenced in a study of blood T cell repertoires in COVID-19. Repertoires were generated with immunoSEQ multiplex PCR, while TCRdb's copy carries only in-frame clones and drops some. The table has 110,000 or so clones, around 90% seen once. Sample: peripheral blood. The receptors originated from a human donor in a cohort sampled during active COVID-19.

J is TRBJ2-2 and V is TRBV9; 7 bases are a match to TRBD2. The CDR3 runs to 17 residues. Germline CDR1 and CDR2: SGDLS and YYNGEE. With V trimmed by 6 bases and J by 1 base, 12 bases remained unmatched. As DNA, the CDR3 is TGTGCCAGCACAGGAGGAGGACTAGGTTGGAACACCGGGGAGCTGTTTTTT. Its translation is CASTGGGLGWNTGELFF.

CDR3 DNA: TGTGCCAGCAGCGCCTCTATTAACAATGAGCAGTTCTTC. This gives the protein CASSASINNEQFF. The chain recombines TRBV9 with TRBJ2-1; D remains unclear. Trimming cost V 3 bases and J 5 bases, with 9 bases left between them. The CDR3 has 13 amino acids. Germline V gives CDR1 SGDLS, CDR2 YYNGEE.

The gene calls are TRBV11-2 and TRBJ2-5, with unresolved D. Per germline, CDR1 SGHAT and CDR2 FQNNGV. The CDR3 covers 11 residues. Trimming shortened V by 5 bases and J by 3 bases, and 4 bases separated the two germline ends. For the CDR3, the DNA is TGTGCCAGCAGCCTCGAAGAGACCCAGTACTTC. Its protein product is CASSLEETQYF.

This chain links TRBV7-9 with TRBJ2-3, with D possibly being TRBD2 (5 bases). With 2 bases removed from V and 6 bases from J, the gap between germline ends came to 12 bases. From germline, CDR1 is SEHNR and CDR2 FQNEAQ (reference sequence). The CDR3 is made up of 14 amino acids. CDR3: CASSLMGAADTQYF. The CDR3 nucleotides are TGTGCCAGCAGCTTAATGGGAGCAGCCGATACGCAGTATTTT.

This clone was seen just once. The gene calls are TRBV28 and TRBJ2-7; TRBD1 matches at 9 bases. CDR1 is MDHEN, CDR2 SYDVKM, per germline. This CDR3 spans 15 amino acids. Trimming removed 7 bases from V and 3 bases from J; junction bases left unmatched: 10. The CDR3: CASIRDRATFYEQYF. The CDR3, as DNA: TGTGCCAGCATTAGGGACAGGGCAACTTTCTACGAGCAGTACTTC.

This sequence joins TRBV28 and TRBJ2-5, with 8 nucleotides matching TRBD1. The J call could be wrong; TRBJ2-7 is a better fit for the DNA end. The CDR3 has 16 amino acids. Germline V gene data show CDR1 as MDHEN and CDR2 as SYDVKM. CDR3 in DNA: TGTGCCAGCAGGGCAATCCAGGGGGCGAGCTCCTACGAGCAGTACTTC. Amino acid sequence: CASRAIQGASSYEQYF.

With respect to this clone: One end of the junction varies from germline; a read error may be responsible. The chain joins TRBV27 to TRBJ2-7; perhaps TRBD2 as D (6 bases). The CDR3 runs 11 residues. CDR1 MNHEY and CDR2 SMNVEV come from the germline V gene (reference sequence). Written as DNA, the CDR3 is TGTGCCAGCAGAGAGGCGGGGACTCCCATCTTC. Its translation is CASREAGTPIF.

The V and J genes are TRBV7-8 and TRBJ2-1, with D possibly being TRBD2 (5 bases). Between the trimmed V and J ends, which lost 4 bases and 4 bases, there was a span of 17 bases. This CDR3 region has 16 residues. CDR1 and CDR2 from the germline V gene are SGHVS and FQNEAQ. In DNA form, the CDR3 reads TGTGCCAGCAGCTCGTCAAAGGTTACGGGGTACAATGAGCAGTTCTTC. Residues: CASSSSKVTGYNEQFF.

The V gene is TRBV12-3 or TRBV12-4, the J gene TRBJ2-5; D unclear. The CDR3 contains 12 residues. The germline V and J ends were trimmed by 6 bases and 5 bases, with 10 bases remaining between them. CDR3 in DNA: TGTGCCAGCAGCCAATACCGGGAGACCCAGTACTTC. Protein product: CASSQYRETQYF.

V is TRBV6-6 and J is TRBJ2-5; a weak D match, TRBD1 (6 bases). Trimming pared 5 bases from V and 4 bases from J, leaving 26 bases between. Germline V gene sequence: CDR1 MNHNY, CDR2 SVGAGI (reference sequence). The CDR3 has 18 amino acids. DNA of the CDR3: TGTGCCAGCAGTCGAGCGACGAGACTTTTGACAGGTCGAGAGACCCAGTACTTC. It codes for CASSRATRLLTGRETQYF.

This chain uses TRBV19 with TRBJ2-5; no clear D. V was shortened by 5 bases and J by 5 bases, with 9 bases between the two germline ends. Germline loops: CDR1 LNHDA, CDR2 SQIVND (reference sequence). There are 12 residues in the CDR3. The CDR3 DNA follows: TGTGCCAGTAGTTTCGGGTACGAGACCCAGTACTTC. Its protein is CASSFGYETQYF. Drawing the rest from reference TRBV19 and TRBJ2-5, the complete variable domain is DGGITQSPKYLFRKEGQNVTLSCEQNLNHDAMYWYRQDPGQGLRLIYYSQIVNDFQKGDIAEGYSVSREKKESFPLTVTSAQKNPTAFYLCASSFGYETQYFGPGTRLLVL.

This chain joins TRBV6-5 and TRBJ2-5, with D perhaps TRBD1 (5 bases). The CDR3 is 15 amino acids. Germline V CDR1 and CDR2: MNHEY, SVGAGI. Trimming removed 11 bases from V and 0 bases from J, with 19 bases in between. The CDR3 DNA follows: TGTGCCTCTGACTGGCAGGGTTCCCACCAAGAGACCCAGTACTTC. Translated: CASDWQGSHQETQYF.

A single count supports this clone. The chain carries TRBV28 and TRBJ2-1; 7 bases map to TRBD2. The V gene's germline CDR1 is MDHEN and CDR2 SYDVKM. The CDR3 is 15 residues long. J lost 7 bases, V lost 7 bases, and 13 bases had no gene match. The CDR3 DNA is TGTGCCAGCATCGGTGCGGGGGTGGGTAAAAATGAGCAGTTCTTC. Translated, it gives CASIGAGVGKNEQFF.

This clone appeared once. The chain recombines TRBV5-4 with TRBJ2-1, with 8 bases fitting TRBD2. The CDR3 runs to 16 residues. Germline CDR1 is SGHNT and CDR2 is YYREEE (reference sequence). The ends lost 4 bases at V and 5 bases at J; junction bases unmatched: 11. DNA of the CDR3: TGTGCCAGCAGCGCTACCGGGACTAGGGTCCACAATGAGCAGTTCTTC. Residues: CASSATGTRVHNEQFF. Full variable domain (rest looked up from reference TRBV5-4 and TRBJ2-1): ETGVTQSPTHLIKTRGQQVTLRCSSQSGHNTVSWYQQALGQGPQFIFQYYREEENGRGNFPPRFSGLQFPNYSSELNVNALELDDSALYLCASSATGTRVHNEQFFGPGTRLTVL.

The chain carries TRBV15 and TRBJ1-2; tentatively, D is TRBD1 (5 bases). Trimming removed 1 base from V and 3 bases from J, with 12 bases in between. The germline V gene encodes CDR1 LNHNV and CDR2 YYDKDF (reference sequence). The CDR3 runs to 15 residues. CDR3 sequence reads: CATSRGGAAYYGYTF. CDR3 DNA: TGTGCCACCAGCAGAGGTGGGGCAGCCTACTATGGCTACACCTTC.

The table lists this clone with a count of one. The chain links TRBV10-3 to TRBJ1-2, with D uncertain. V lost 0 bases and J 8 bases, leaving 19 bases between the germline ends. The CDR3 has 16 residues. Germline values: CDR1 ENHRY, CDR2 SYGVKD. As DNA, the CDR3 is TGTGCCATCAGTGAGTCGAACCTTAGAGGCGCACTGGGCTACACCTTC. Translated, it gives CAISESNLRGALGYTF.

The gene calls are TRBV11-3 and TRBJ1-1, with TRBD1 matching over 7 bases. Losses at the gene ends were 7 bases for V and 3 bases for J; bases not matched to a gene: 11. The CDR3 has 15 amino acids. CDR1 is SGHNT, CDR2 YENEEA, per germline. The CDR3 DNA follows: TGTGCCAGCACCAAGGGGGCGTGGACCGACACTGAAGCTTTCTTT. Protein: CASTKGAWTDTEAFF.

The chain has TRBV19 and TRBJ1-5; 10 bases match TRBD1. The CDR3 sequence is 15 residues long. Germline V gene lookup returns CDR1 LNHDA and CDR2 SQIVND (reference sequence). V lost 3 bases, J lost 6 bases, and 5 bases stayed unmatched. The CDR3 DNA follows: TGTGCCAGTAGTATTGAGACAGGGGGCCTTCAGCCCCAGCATTTT. The encoded protein is CASSIETGGLQPQHF.

The V call is TRBV15, the J call TRBJ2-3; maybe TRBD1 (6 bases). Germline V CDR1 and CDR2: LNHNV, YYDKDF (reference sequence). V was trimmed by 1 base and J by 6 bases, leaving 8 bases between them. This CDR3 is 13 amino acids long. CDR3 loop: CATSRAGDDTQYF. CDR3 bases: TGTGCCACCAGCAGAGCAGGGGACGATACGCAGTATTTT.

This clone has a handful of counts. The chain uses TRBV4-2 and TRBJ1-3; D call uncertain. This CDR3 has 13 amino acids. V was pared by 4 bases and J by 2 bases, with 6 bases between. CDR1 and CDR2 (germline): LGHNA, YNFKEQ. CDR3 in DNA: TGTGCCAGCAGCCGAGACACTGGAAACACCATATATTTT. Translation: CASSRDTGNTIYF.

The chain recombines TRBV3-1 (or the pseudogene TRBV3-2) with TRBJ1-6; perhaps TRBD1 as D (5 bases). Trimming removed 1 base at V and 7 bases at J, with 14 bases between. This CDR3 comprises 16 residues. Germline CDR1 is LGHDT and CDR2 is YNNKEL (reference sequence). This CDR3 is CASSQGGHQGNSPLHF. CDR3 nucleotide sequence: TGTGCCAGCAGCCAAGGAGGACATCAGGGAAATTCACCCCTCCACTTT.

The chain recombines TRBV4-2 with TRBJ2-3; D perhaps matches TRBD1 (6 bases). V dropped 4 bases and J dropped 0 bases, with 14 bases sitting between them. Germline V lookup: CDR1 LGHNA, CDR2 YNFKEQ. CDR3 length: 16 amino acids. CDR3 coding DNA: TGTGCCAGCAGCCCCAGACAGGCCCCAAGCACAGATACGCAGTATTTT. The encoded protein is CASSPRQAPSTDTQYF.

The rearrangement uses TRBV28 and TRBJ2-1; a weak D match, TRBD2 (6 bases). This CDR3 has 13 amino acids. Trimming pared 2 bases from V and 9 bases from J, leaving 11 bases between. CDR1 MDHEN and CDR2 SYDVKM come from the germline V gene. CDR3 nucleotides: TGTGCCAGCAGTTTAGGGACTTCACCTGAGCAGTTCTTC. It is translated as CASSLGTSPEQFF. The whole variable domain, remainder taken from reference TRBV28 and TRBJ2-1, is DVKVTQSSRYLVKRTGEKVFLECVQDMDHENMFWYRQDPGLGLRLIYFSYDVKMKEKGDIPEGYSVSREKKERFSLILESASTNQTSMYLCASSLGTSPEQFFGPGTRLTVL.

The V and J genes are TRBV24-1 and TRBJ2-5; TRBD1 matches 9 bases. Losses at the gene ends were 4 bases for V and 6 bases for J; bases not matched to a gene: 5. This CDR3 has 14 amino acids. In germline, CDR1 is KGHDR, CDR2 SFDVKD. CDR3 protein: CATSDKGQGKTQYF. CDR3 nucleotide sequence: TGTGCCACCAGTGACAAGGGACAGGGAAAGACCCAGTACTTC.

The CDR3 DNA reads TGTGCCAGCAGCTTGCTTAACACAGGGTTTGGGGAGACCCAGTACTTC. Protein product: CASSLLNTGFGETQYF. This chain connects TRBV5-6 to TRBJ2-5; weak D call: TRBD1 (6 bases). Germline loops: CDR1 SGHDT, CDR2 YYEEEE. This CDR3 has 16 amino acids. Trimming shortened V by 1 base and J by 5 bases, and 18 bases separated the two germline ends.

This chain uses TRBV7-9 with TRBJ1-2; 7 bases agree with TRBD1. This CDR3 spans 13 amino acids. Germline V gene sequence: CDR1 SEHNR, CDR2 FQNEAQ (reference sequence). Losses at the gene ends were 1 base for V and 8 bases for J; bases not matched to a gene: 4. CDR3 DNA: TGTGCCAGCAGCTTAGAAGGGGGCGACGGCTACACCTTC. This codes for CASSLEGGDGYTF.

The genes are TRBV7-3 and TRBJ2-1; 8 bases are shared with TRBD2. The CDR3 covers 17 residues. The V segment lost 0 bases and the J segment 1 base; nucleotides outside the gene matches: 5. CDR1 is SGHTA and CDR2 is FQGTGA in the germline V gene. CDR3 DNA sequence: TGTGCCAGCAGCTTAACGGCGGGGGGAGCGTCCTACAATGAGCAGTTCTTC. This encodes CASSLTAGGASYNEQFF.

This clone was counted between two and nine times. The chain carries TRBV9 and TRBJ1-5; tentatively, D is TRBD1 (6 bases). The CDR3 sequence is 14 residues long. The V and J ends lost 4 bases and 2 bases respectively, with 10 bases between them. The germline V gene encodes CDR1 SGDLS and CDR2 YYNGEE. This chain's CDR3 is CASSSHRGNQPQHF. DNA of the CDR3: TGTGCCAGCAGCTCTCACAGGGGCAATCAGCCCCAGCATTTT. Based on the CDR3 plus reference TRBV9 and TRBJ1-5, the full variable domain is DSGVTQTPKHLITATGQRVTLRCSPRSGDLSVYWYQQSLDQGLQFLIQYYNGEERAKGNILERFSAQQFPDLHSELNLSSLELGDSALYFCASSSHRGNQPQHFGDGTRLSIL.

The V call is TRBV7-9, the J call TRBJ2-7; weak D call: TRBD2 (6 bases). The germline V gene encodes CDR1 SEHNR and CDR2 FQNEAQ (reference sequence). Trimming removed 3 bases from V and 2 bases from J, with 14 bases in between. This CDR3 has 15 residues. The CDR3 coding sequence is TGTGCCAGCAGCTTTGGCGGGATGCTCCCCTACGAGCAGTACTTC. Residues: CASSFGGMLPYEQYF. The variable domain in full, completed from reference TRBV7-9 and TRBJ2-7, reads DTGVSQNPRHKITKRGQNVTFRCDPISEHNRLYWYRQTLGQGPEFLTYFQNEAQLEKSRLLSDRFSAERPKGSFSTLEIQRTEQGDSAMYLCASSFGGMLPYEQYFGPGTRLTVT.